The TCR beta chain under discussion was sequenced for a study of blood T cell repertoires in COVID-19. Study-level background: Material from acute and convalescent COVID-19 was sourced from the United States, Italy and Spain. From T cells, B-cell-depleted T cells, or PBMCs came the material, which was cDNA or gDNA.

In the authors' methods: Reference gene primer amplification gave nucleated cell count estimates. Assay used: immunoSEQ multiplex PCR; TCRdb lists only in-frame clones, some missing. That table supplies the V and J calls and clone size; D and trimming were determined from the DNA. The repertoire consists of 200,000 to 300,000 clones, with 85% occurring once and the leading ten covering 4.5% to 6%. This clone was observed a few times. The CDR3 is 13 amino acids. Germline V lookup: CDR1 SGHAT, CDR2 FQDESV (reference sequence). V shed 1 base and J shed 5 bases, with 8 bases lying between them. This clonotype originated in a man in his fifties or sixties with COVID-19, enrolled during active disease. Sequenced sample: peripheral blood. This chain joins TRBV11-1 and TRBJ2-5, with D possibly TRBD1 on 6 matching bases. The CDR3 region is CASSLVRGETQYF. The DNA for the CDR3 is TGTGCCAGCAGCTTAGTTAGGGGGGAGACCCAGTACTTC.